This T cell receptor (beta chain) was sequenced for a study of blood T cell repertoires in COVID-19. Study in general: Acute and convalescent COVID-19 samples came from the United States, Italy and Spain. PBMCs, B-cell-depleted T cells, or T cells were the source of the cDNA or gDNA that made up the material.

Study processing details: Amplification from reference gene primers served as the basis for estimated nucleated cell counts. Libraries were prepared by immunoSEQ multiplex PCR; TCRdb keeps only in-frame clonotypes and omits some of them. That table is the source of V, J and clone size, and D and trimming were worked out from the DNA. Of about 250,000 clones listed, 75% to 90% are singletons. The sequence was obtained from a woman aged 30 to 39 with active or convalescent COVID-19. Sequencing input: peripheral blood.

CDR3 residues: CASSQGTSGAYNEQFF. CDR3 nucleotide sequence: TGTGCCAGCAGCCAAGGGACTAGCGGGGCTTACAATGAGCAGTTCTTC. The rearrangement joins TRBV3-1 (or the pseudogene TRBV3-2) to TRBJ2-1, with 12 bases matching TRBD2. J gave up 4 bases and V 1 base, and 2 bases lay outside the gene matches. Per the germline V gene, CDR1 is LGHDT and CDR2 is YNNKEL (reference sequence). CDR3 length: 16 residues.